This T cell receptor (beta chain) stems from a study of T cell clonality in common variable immunodeficiency. This clone was found many times. The observed sequence ends 3 residues before the CDR3 terminus, with the missing tail filled in from the germline J gene. The germline V and J ends were trimmed by 5 bases and 4 bases, with 13 bases remaining between them. The germline CDR1 and CDR2 sequences are LNHDA and SQIVND (reference sequence). The CDR3 loop spans 14 amino acids. The data were produced by immunoSEQ multiplex PCR, yet TCRdb's version contains in-frame clones alone and is incomplete. The sample was found to contain under 50,000 clones, and every one recurs.

The chain combines TRBV19 with TRBJ2-3; D is possibly TRBD1 (6 bases). Material: peripheral blood mononuclear cells. The sequence was obtained from a person aged 18 to 69 in good health. The CDR3 sequence is CASSWGQGSDTQYF. Incomplete CDR3 DNA: TGTGCCAGTAGTTGGGGCCAGGGGTCAGATACG.